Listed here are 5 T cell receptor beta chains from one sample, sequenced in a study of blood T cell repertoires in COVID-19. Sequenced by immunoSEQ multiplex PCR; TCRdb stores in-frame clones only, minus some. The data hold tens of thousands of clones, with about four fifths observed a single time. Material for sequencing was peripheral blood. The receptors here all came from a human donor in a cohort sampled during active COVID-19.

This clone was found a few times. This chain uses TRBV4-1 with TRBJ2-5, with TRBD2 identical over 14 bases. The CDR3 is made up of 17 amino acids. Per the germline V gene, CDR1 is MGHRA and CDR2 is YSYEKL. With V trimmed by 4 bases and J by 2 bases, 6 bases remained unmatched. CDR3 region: CASSREGLAGGQETQYF. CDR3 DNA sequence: TGCGCCAGCAGCCGAGAAGGACTAGCGGGGGGTCAAGAGACCCAGTACTTC.

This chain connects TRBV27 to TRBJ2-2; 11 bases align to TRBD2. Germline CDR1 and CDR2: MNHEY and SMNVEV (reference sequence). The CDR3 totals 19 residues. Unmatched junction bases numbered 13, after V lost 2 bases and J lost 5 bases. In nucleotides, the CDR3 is TGTGCCAGCAGTTTAGGGTGGGGACTAGCGGACCTGTTGACCGGGGAGCTGTTTTTT. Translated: CASSLGWGLADLLTGELFF.

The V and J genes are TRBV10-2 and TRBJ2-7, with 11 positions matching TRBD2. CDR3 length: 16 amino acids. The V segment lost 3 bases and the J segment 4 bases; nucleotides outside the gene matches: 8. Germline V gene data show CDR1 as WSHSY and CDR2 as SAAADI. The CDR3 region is CASSDLRLAGQYEQYF. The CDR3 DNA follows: TGCGCCAGCAGTGACCTCCGACTAGCGGGGCAATACGAGCAGTACTTC.

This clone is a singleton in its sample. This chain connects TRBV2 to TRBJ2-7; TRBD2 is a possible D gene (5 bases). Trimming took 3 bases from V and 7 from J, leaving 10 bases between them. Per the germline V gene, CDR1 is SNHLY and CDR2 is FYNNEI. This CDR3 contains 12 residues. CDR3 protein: CASSDLLAEQYF. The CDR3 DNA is TGTGCCAGCAGTGATTTGTTAGCGGAGCAGTACTTC.

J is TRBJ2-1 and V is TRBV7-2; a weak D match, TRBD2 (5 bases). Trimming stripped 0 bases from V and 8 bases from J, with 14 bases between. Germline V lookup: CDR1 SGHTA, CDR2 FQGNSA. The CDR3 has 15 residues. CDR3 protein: CASSLATTRAHEQFF. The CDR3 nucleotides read TGTGCCAGCAGCTTAGCCACCACTAGGGCCCATGAGCAGTTCTTC.